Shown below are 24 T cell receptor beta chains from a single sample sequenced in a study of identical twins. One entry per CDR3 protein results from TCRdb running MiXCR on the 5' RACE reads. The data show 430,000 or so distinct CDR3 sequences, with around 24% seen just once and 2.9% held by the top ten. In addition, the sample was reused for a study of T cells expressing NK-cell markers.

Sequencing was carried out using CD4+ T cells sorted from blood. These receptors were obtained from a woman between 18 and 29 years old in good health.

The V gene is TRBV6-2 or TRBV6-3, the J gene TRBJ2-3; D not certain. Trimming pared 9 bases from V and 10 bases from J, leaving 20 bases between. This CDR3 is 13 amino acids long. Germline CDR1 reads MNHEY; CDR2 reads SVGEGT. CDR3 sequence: CASTDAPKDPQYF. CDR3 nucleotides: TGTGCCAGTACCGACGCCCCAAAGGATCCGCAGTATTTT.

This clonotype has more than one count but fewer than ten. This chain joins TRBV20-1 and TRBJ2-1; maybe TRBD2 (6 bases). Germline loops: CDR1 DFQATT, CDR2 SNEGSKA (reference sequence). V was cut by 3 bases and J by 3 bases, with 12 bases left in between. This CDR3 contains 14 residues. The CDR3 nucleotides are TGCAGTGCTAGGTTTGGCGGGGACTACAATGAGCAGTTCTTC. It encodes CSARFGGDYNEQFF.

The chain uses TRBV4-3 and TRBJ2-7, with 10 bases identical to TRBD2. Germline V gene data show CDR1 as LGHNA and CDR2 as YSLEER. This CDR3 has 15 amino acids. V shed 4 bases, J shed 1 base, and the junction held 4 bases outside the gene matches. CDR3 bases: TGCGCCAGCAGCCGTGGGACTAGCGCTTCCTACGAGCAGTACTTC. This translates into CASSRGTSASYEQYF.

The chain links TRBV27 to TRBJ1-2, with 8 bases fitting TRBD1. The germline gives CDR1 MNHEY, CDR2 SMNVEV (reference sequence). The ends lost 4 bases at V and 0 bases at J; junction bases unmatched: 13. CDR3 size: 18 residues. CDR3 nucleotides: TGTGCCAGCAGTTCCCGGGGGACAGGACGAATGCCTAACTATGGCTACACCTTC. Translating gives CASSSRGTGRMPNYGYTF.

In DNA form, the CDR3 reads TGTGCCAGCAGCTTAGATGCCGGGACAGGGGCTGGGGAGCAGTACTTC. This translates into CASSLDAGTGAGEQYF. This chain uses TRBV7-2 with TRBJ2-7; 10 bases are shared with TRBD1. Trimming removed 1 base from V and 7 bases from J; junction bases left unmatched: 10. This CDR3 has 16 amino acids. In germline, CDR1 is SGHTA, CDR2 FQGNSA.

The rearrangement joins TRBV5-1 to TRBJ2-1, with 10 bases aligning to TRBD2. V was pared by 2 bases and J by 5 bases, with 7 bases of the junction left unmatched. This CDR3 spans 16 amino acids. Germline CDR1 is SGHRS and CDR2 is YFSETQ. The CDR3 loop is CASSLPPSGGNNEQFF. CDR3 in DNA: TGCGCCAGCAGCTTACCCCCTAGCGGGGGTAACAATGAGCAGTTCTTC.

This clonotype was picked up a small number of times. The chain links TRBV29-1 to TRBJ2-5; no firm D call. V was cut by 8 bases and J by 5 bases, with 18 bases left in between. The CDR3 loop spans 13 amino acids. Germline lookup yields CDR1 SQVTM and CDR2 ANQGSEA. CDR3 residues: CSSRRMGRETQYF. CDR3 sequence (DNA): TGCAGCTCCCGCCGAATGGGTCGGGAGACCCAGTACTTC. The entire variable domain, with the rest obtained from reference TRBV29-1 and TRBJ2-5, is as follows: SAVISQKPSRDICQRGTSLTIQCQVDSQVTMMFWYRQQPGQSLTLIATANQGSEATYESGFVIDKFPISRPNLTFSTLTVSNMSPEDSSIYLCSSRRMGRETQYFGPGTRLLVL.

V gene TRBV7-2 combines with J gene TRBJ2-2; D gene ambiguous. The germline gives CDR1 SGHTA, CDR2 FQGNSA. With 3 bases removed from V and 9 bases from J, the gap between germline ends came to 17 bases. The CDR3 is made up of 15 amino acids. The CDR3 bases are TGTGCCAGCAGCTTTGAGCTCGCTTACGGACGGGAGCTGTTTTTT. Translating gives CASSFELAYGRELFF.

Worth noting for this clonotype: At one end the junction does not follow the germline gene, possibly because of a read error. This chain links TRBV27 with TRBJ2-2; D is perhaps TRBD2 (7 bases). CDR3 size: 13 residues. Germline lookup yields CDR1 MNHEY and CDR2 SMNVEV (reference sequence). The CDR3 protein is CTSKGGRTGELFF. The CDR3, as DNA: TGCACCTCGAAGGGGGGGCGGACCGGGGAGCTGTTTTTT.

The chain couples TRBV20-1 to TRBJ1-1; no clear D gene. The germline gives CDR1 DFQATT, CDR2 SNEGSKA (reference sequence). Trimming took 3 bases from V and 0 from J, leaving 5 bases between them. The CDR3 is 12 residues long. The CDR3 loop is CSARVMNTEAFF. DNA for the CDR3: TGCAGTGCTAGGGTGATGAACACTGAAGCTTTCTTT.

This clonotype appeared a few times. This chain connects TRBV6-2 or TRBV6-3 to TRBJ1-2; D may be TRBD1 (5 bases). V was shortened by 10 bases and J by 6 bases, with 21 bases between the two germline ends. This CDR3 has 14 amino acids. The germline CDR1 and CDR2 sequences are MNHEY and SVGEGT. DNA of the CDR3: TGTGCCACCTCGCGCGACGCAGGGACCCATGGCTACACCTTC. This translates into CATSRDAGTHGYTF.

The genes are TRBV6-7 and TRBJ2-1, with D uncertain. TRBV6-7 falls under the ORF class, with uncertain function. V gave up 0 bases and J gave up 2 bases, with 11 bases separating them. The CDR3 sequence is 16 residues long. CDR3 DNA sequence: TGTGCCAGCAGTTACTCGGAAGGGCCGACCTACAATGAGCAGTTCTTC. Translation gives CASSYSEGPTYNEQFF.

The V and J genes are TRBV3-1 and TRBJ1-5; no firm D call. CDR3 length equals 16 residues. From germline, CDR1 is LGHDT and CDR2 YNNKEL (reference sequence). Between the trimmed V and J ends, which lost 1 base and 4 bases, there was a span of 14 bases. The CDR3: CASSQGLVTGNQPQHF. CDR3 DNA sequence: TGTGCCAGCAGCCAAGGTCTCGTGACGGGGAATCAGCCCCAGCATTTT.

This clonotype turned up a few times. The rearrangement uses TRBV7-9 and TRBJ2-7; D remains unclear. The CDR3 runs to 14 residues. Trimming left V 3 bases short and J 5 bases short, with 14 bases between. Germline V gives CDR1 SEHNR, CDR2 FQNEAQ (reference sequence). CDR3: CASSFRRDPHEQYF. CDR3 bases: TGTGCCAGCAGCTTTAGAAGGGATCCCCACGAGCAGTACTTC.

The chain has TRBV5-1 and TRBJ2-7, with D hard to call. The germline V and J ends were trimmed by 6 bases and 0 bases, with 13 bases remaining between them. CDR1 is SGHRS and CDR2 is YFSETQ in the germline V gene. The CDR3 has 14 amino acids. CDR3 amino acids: CASTSYARSYEQYF. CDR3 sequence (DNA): TGCGCCAGCACGAGTTACGCACGCTCCTACGAGCAGTACTTC.

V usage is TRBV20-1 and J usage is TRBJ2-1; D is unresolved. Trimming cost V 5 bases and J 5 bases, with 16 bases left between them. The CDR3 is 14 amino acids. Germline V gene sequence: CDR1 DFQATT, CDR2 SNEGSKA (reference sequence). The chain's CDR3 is CSASATVENNEQFF. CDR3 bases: TGCAGTGCTTCCGCAACTGTAGAAAACAATGAGCAGTTCTTC.

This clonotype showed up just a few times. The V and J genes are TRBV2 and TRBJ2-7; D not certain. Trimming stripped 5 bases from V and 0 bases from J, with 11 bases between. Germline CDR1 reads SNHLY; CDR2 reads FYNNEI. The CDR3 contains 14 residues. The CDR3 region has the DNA TGTGCCAGCAGTTTCGACCCCGACTCCTACGAGCAGTACTTC. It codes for CASSFDPDSYEQYF. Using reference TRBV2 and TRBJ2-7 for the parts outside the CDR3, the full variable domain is EPEVTQTPSHQVTQMGQEVILRCVPISNHLYFYWYRQILGQKVEFLVSFYNNEISEKSEIFDDQFSVERPDGSNFTLKIRSTKLEDSAMYFCASSFDPDSYEQYFGPGTRLTVT.

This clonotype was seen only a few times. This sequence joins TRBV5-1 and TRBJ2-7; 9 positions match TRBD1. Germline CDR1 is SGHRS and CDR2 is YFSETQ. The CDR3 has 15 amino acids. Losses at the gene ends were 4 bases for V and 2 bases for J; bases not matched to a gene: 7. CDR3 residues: CASSTRTGATYEQYF. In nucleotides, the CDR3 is TGCGCCAGCAGCACCCGGACAGGGGCAACCTACGAGCAGTACTTC. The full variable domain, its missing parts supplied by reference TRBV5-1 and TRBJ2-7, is KAGVTQTPRYLIKTRGQQVTLSCSPISGHRSVSWYQQTPGQGLQFLFEYFSETQRNKGNFPGRFSGRQFSNSRSEMNVSTLELGDSALYLCASSTRTGATYEQYFGPGTRLTVT.

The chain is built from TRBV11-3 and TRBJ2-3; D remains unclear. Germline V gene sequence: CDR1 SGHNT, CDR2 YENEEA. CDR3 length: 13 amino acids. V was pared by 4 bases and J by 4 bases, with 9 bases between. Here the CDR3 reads CASSWLDPDTQYF. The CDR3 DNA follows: TGTGCCAGCAGCTGGCTAGACCCAGATACGCAGTATTTT.

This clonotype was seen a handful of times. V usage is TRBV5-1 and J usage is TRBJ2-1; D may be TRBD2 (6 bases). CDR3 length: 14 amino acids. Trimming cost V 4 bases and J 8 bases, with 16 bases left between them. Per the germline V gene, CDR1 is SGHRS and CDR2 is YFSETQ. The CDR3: CASSLATRPHEQFF. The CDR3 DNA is TGCGCCAGCAGCCTAGCGACACGACCCCATGAGCAGTTCTTC.

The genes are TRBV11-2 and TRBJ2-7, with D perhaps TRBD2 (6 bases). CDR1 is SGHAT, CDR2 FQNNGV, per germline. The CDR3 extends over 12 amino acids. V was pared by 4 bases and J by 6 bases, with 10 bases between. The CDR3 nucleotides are TGTGCCAGCAGCTCGGGGGTTCGCGAGCAGTACTTC. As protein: CASSSGVREQYF.

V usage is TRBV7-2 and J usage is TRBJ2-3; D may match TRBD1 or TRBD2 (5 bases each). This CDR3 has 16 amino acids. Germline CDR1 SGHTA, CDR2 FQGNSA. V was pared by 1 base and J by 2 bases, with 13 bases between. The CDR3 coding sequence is TGTGCCAGCAGCTTAGGACCGGGGCGGGCCACAGATACGCAGTATTTT. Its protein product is CASSLGPGRATDTQYF.

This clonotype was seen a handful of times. The DNA of the CDR3 is TGTGCCAGCAGTTTAGCGAACAGGGTCGGAAGCACAGATACGCAGTATTTT. This translates into CASSLANRVGSTDTQYF. The chain is built from TRBV12-3 or TRBV12-4 and TRBJ2-3; D might be TRBD1 (6 bases). V lost 0 bases, J lost 0 bases, and 13 bases lay in between. This CDR3 contains 17 residues.

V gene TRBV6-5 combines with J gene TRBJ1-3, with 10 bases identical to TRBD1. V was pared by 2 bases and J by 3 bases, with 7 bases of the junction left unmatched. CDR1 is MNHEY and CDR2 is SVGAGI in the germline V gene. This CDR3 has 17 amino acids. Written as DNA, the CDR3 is TGTGCCAGCAGTTACCCCGGCGGGACAGGGGTTGGAAACACCATATATTTT. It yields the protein CASSYPGGTGVGNTIYF.